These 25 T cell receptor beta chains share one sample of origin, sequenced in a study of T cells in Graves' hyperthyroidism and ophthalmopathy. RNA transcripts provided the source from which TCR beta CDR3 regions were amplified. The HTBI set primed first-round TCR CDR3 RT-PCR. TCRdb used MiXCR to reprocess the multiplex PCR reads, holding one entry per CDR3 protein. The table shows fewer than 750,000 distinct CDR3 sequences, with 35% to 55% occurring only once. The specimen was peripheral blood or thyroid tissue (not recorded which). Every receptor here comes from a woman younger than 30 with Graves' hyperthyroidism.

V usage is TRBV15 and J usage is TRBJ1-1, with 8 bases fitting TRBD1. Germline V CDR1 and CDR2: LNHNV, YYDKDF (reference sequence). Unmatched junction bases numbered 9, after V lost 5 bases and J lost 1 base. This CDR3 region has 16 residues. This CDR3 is CATSPNRTGRNTEAFF. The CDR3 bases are TGTGCCACCAGCCCCAACCGGACAGGGCGGAACACTGAAGCTTTCTTT.

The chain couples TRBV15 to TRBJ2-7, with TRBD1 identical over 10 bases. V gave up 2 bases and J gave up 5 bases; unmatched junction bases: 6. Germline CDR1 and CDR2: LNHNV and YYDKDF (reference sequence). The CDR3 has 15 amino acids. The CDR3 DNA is TGTGCCACCAGCAGATCCCGGGACAGGGGCCACGAGCAGTACTTC. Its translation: CATSRSRDRGHEQYF.

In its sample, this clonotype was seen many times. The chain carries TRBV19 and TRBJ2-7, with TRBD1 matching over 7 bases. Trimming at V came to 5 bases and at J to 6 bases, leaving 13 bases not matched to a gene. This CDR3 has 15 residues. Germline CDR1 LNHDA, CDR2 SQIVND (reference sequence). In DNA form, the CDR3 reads TGTGCCAGTAGTCCCTACCCCGGGACAGCACTCGAGCAGTACTTC. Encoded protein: CASSPYPGTALEQYF.

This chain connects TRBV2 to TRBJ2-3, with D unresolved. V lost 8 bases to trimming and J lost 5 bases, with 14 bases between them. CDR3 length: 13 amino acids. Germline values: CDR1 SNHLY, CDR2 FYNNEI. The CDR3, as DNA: TGTGCCAGCTCACCTGAGGCAGAAGATACGCAGTATTTT. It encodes CASSPEAEDTQYF.

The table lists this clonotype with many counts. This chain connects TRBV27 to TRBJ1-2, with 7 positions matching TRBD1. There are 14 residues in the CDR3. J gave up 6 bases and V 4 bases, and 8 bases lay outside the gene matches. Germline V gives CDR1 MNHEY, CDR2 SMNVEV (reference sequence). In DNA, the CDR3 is TGTGCCAGCAGTTCCACGACAGGGAGTCATGGCTACACCTTC. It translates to CASSSTTGSHGYTF.

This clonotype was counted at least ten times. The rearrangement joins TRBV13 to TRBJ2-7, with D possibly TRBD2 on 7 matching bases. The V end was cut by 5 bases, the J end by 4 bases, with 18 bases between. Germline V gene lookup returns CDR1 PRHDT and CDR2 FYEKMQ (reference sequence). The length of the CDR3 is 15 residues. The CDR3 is CASSARTKGGYEQYF. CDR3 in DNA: TGTGCCAGCAGCGCCCGGACCAAGGGGGGGTACGAGCAGTACTTC.

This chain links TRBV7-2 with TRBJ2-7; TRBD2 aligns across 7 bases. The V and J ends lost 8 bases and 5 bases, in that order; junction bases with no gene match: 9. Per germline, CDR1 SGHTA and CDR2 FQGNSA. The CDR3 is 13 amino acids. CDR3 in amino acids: CASGKGGRNEQYF. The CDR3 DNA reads TGTGCCAGCGGTAAGGGCGGGAGAAACGAGCAGTACTTC.

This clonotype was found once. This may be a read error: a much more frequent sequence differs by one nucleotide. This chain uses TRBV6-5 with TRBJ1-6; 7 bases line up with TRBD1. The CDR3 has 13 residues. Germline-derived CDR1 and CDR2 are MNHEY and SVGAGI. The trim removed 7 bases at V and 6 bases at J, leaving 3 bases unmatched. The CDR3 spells CASNRDSNSPLHF. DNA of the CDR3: TGTGCCAGCAACCGGGACAGTAATTCACCCCTCCACTTT.

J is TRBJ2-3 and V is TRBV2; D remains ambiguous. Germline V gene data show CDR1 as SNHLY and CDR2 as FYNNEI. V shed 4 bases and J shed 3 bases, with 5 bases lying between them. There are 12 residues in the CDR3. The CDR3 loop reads CASSAGTDTQYF. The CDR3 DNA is TGTGCCAGCAGTGCCGGGACAGATACGCAGTATTTT.

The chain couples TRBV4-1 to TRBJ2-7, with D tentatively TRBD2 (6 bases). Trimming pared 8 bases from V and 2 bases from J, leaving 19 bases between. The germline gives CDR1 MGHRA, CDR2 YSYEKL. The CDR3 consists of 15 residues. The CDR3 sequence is CASGIGRGIAYEQYF. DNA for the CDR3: TGCGCCAGCGGCATCGGACGGGGGATTGCCTACGAGCAGTACTTC.

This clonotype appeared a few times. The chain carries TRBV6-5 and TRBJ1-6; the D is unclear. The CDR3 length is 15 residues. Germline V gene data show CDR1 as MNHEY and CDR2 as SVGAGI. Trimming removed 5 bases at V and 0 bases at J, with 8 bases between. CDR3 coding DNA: TGTGCCAGCAGTCAGCGGAGCTCCTATAATTCACCCCTCCACTTT. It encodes CASSQRSSYNSPLHF.

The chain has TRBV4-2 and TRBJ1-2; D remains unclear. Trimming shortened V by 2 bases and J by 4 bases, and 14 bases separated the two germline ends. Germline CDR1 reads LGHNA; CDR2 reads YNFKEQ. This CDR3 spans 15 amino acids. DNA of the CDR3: TGTGCCAGCAGCCAACTAAGCGGGAGTGGCTATGGCTACACCTTC. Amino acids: CASSQLSGSGYGYTF.

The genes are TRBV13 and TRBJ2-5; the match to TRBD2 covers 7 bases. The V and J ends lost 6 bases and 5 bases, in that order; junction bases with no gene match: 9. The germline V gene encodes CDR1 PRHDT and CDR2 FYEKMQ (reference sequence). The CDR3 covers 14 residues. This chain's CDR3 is CASRISGPGETQYF. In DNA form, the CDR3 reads TGTGCCAGCAGAATTAGCGGGCCCGGGGAGACCCAGTACTTC.

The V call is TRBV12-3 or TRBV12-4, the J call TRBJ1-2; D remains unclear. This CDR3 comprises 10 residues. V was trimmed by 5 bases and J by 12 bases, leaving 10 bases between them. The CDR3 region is CASSPMGNTF. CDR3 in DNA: TGTGCCAGCAGTCCTATGGGAAACACCTTC.

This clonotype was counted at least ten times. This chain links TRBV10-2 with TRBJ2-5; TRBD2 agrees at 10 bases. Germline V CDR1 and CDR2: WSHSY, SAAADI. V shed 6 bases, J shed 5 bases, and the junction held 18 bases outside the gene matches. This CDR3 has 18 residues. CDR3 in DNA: TGCGCCAGCAGCGAGCCAGGGCTAGCGGGAGTAGTGGGGGAGACCCAGTACTTC. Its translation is CASSEPGLAGVVGETQYF.

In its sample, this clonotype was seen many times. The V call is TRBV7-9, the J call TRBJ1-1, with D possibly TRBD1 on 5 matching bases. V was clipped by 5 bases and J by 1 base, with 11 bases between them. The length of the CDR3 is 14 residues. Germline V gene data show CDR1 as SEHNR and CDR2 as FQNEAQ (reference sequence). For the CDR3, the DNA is TGTGCCAGCAGCCCCGGAGGGACGAACACTGAAGCTTTCTTT. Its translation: CASSPGGTNTEAFF.

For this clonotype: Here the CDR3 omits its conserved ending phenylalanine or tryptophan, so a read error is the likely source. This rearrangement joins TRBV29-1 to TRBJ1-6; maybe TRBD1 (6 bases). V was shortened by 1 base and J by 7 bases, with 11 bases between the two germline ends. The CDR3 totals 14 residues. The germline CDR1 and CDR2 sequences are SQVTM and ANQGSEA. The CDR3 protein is CSVEGPGANSPLHL. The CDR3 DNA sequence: TGCAGCGTTGAAGGGCCGGGGGCAAATTCACCCCTCCACTTA.

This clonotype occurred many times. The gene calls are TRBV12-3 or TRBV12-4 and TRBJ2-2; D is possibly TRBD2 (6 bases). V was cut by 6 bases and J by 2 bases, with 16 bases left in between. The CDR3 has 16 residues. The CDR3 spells CASSYPSGLNTGELFF. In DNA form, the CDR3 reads TGTGCCAGCAGCTACCCCAGCGGGCTTAACACCGGGGAGCTGTTTTTT.

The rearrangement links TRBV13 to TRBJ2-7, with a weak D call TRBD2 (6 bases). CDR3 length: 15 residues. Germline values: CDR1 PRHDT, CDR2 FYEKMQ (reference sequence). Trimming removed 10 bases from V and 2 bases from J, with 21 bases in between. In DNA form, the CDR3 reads TGTGCCATCCCGGAATTAGCGGAGAACACCTACGAGCAGTACTTC. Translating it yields CAIPELAENTYEQYF.

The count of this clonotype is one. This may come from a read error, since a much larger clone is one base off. This CDR3 is CAGSGGEVGVDEQYF. In DNA, the CDR3 is TGCGCCGGCAGCGGGGGGGAAGTGGGAGTGGACGAGCAGTACTTC. The rearrangement links TRBV5-1 to TRBJ2-7; 10 bases map to TRBD2. The CDR3 sequence is 15 residues long. Per the germline V gene, CDR1 is SGHRS and CDR2 is YFSETQ. The entire variable domain, with the rest obtained from reference TRBV5-1 and TRBJ2-7, is as follows: KAGVTQTPRYLIKTRGQQVTLSCSPISGHRSVSWYQQTPGQGLQFLFEYFSETQRNKGNFPGRFSGRQFSNSRSEMNVSTLELGDSALYLCAGSGGEVGVDEQYFGPGTRLTVT.

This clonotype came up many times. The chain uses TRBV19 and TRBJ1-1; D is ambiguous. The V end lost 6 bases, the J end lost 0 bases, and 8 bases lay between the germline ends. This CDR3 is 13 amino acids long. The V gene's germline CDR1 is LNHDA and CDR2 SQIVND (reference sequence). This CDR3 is CASSYLLNTEAFF. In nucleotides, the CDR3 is TGTGCCAGTAGCTATCTTCTGAACACTGAAGCTTTCTTT.

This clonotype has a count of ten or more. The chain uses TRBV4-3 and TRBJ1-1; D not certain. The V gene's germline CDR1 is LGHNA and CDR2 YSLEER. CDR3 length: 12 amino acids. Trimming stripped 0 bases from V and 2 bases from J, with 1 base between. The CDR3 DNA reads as TGCGCCAGCAGCCAAGAAAACACTGAAGCTTTCTTT. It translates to CASSQENTEAFF.

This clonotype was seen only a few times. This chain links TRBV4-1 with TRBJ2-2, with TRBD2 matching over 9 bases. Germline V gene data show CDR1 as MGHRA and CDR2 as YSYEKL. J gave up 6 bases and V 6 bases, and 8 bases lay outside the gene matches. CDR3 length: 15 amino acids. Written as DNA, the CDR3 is TGCGCCAGCAGTCTTTTAGCGGGAGCGGCCGGGGAGCTGTTTTTT. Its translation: CASSLLAGAAGELFF.

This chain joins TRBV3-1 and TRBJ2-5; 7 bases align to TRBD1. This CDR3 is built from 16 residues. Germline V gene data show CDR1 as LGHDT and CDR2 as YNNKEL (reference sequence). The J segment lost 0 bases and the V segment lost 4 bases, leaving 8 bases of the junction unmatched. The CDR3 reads CASSPPDRSYQETQYF. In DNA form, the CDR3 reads TGTGCCAGCAGCCCGCCGGACAGGTCTTACCAAGAGACCCAGTACTTC.

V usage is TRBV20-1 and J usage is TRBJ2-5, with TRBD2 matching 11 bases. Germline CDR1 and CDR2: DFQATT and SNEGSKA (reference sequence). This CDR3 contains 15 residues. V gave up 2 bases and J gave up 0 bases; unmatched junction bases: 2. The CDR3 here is CSARLAGGDQETQYF. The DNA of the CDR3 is TGCAGTGCTAGACTAGCGGGAGGTGACCAAGAGACCCAGTACTTC.